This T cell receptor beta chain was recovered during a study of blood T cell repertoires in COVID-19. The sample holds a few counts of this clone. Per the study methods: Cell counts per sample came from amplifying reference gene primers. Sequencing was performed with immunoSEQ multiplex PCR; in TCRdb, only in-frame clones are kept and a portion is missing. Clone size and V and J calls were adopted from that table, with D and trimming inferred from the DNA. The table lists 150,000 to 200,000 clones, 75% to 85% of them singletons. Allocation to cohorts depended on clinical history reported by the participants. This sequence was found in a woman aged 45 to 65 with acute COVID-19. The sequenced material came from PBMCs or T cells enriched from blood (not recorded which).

CDR3 sequence: CASSLGAGAQGYTF. For the CDR3, the DNA is TGTGCCAGCTCCCTTGGGGCAGGGGCGCAAGGCTACACCTTC. The chain links TRBV4-2 to TRBJ1-2; D perhaps matches TRBD1 (6 bases). The germline gives CDR1 LGHNA, CDR2 YNFKEQ. The CDR3 is 14 residues long. V lost 8 bases and J 8 bases, leaving 21 bases between the germline ends.